The sequence of this T cell receptor beta chain was determined in a study of shared clonotypes between healthy human individuals. This CDR3 has 18 residues. V gave up 3 bases and J gave up 5 bases; unmatched junction bases: 14. Per germline, CDR1 MDHEN and CDR2 SYDVKM. This clone was observed many times. Its cognate antigen is unknown. Regarding the study as a whole: Relative to memory subsets, naive subsets generally showed larger estimated richness. Of the naive CD4 clonotypes, 4% to 5% were shared across several donors. In this cohort, only blood was sampled, and tissue repertoires likely differ.

The input for sorted-subset replicate PCRs was around 200 ng DNA, 25,000 to 35,000 T cell genomes. Clones were sequenced by immunoSEQ multiplex PCR, and TCRdb holds only the in-frame ones, with some missing. The profile shows about 1.1 million clones, about 80% of them singletons. The TCR was taken from a young man in good health. Some clones in this sample may be carry-over from other donors' samples. The sequenced sample was memory CD4+ T cells from PBMCs. As for subset: CD45RA-negative fraction. The V and J genes are TRBV28 and TRBJ2-1; 9 positions agree with TRBD1. CDR3 region: CASSLAGQGVPGDNEQFF. Here the CDR3 DNA reads TGTGCCAGCAGTTTGGCGGGACAGGGTGTGCCGGGAGACAATGAGCAGTTCTTC.